A selection of T cell receptor beta chains follows, all from one sample in a study of T cells in Graves' hyperthyroidism and ophthalmopathy. From the multiplex PCR reads, TCRdb called clonotypes with MiXCR, one entry per CDR3 protein. The sample shows around 600,000 distinct CDR3 sequences, approximately 15% of them seen only once. Source material: blood. These receptor sequences come from a woman under 40 with Graves' hyperthyroidism. CDR3s include the opening cysteine and the closing phenylalanine or tryptophan. The order of the fields is V gene, J gene, D gene, clone size, CDR3 DNA, CDR3 protein. The D gene is left open where the match is weak. Clone size appears in some rows only: once, few, many, or a class for an expanded clone.

TRBV11-2	TRBJ2-1	NA	many	TGTGCCAGCAGCTTAATCCAGCGCCGCGAGCAGTTCTTC	CASSLIQRREQFF
TRBV27	TRBJ2-1	NA	NA	TGTGCCAGCAGCCGAGGGGGGTCTCCGGCGAACAATGAGCAGTTCTTC	CASSRGGSPANNEQFF
TRBV5-5	TRBJ2-7	NA	many	TGTGCCAGCAGTCCTTCGGGGCAGTACTCCTACGAGCAGTACTTC	CASSPSGQYSYEQYF
TRBV7-9	TRBJ1-5	NA	NA	TGTGCCAGCAGCTTAGCCGGTGTCAGGGATAGCAATCAGCCCCAGCATTTT	CASSLAGVRDSNQPQHF
TRBV20-1	TRBJ2-5	TRBD2	NA	TGCAGTGCTAGAGGGACTAGCAAAACCGGGGCCCAGTACTTC	CSARGTSKTGAQYF
TRBV18	TRBJ2-7	NA	many	TGTGCCAGCTCACCACCTGCGAAGCGGTGGGAGCAGTACTTC	CASSPPAKRWEQYF
TRBV4-1	TRBJ2-5	TRBD1	many	TGCGCCAGCAGCCCCAAGGGGGCGGATCGAGTTCAAGAGACCCAGTACTTC	CASSPKGADRVQETQYF
TRBV6-5	TRBJ1-3	NA	NA	TGTGCCAGCAGTTCAGATGGGACGGCCTCTGGAAACACCATATATTTT	CASSSDGTASGNTIYF
TRBV30	TRBJ1-1	NA	many	TGTGCCTGGAGTATCGGGATAGGGGTCGACACTGAAGCTTTCTTT	CAWSIGIGVDTEAFF
TRBV10-3	TRBJ2-5	TRBD2	NA	TGTGCCATCAGTGTGGAATTACAATTAGGACTAGCGGGAGGGCGAGAGACCCAGTACTTC	CAISVELQLGLAGGRETQYF
TRBV30	TRBJ2-7	NA	few	TGTGCCTGGAGGAGGCGGCTTGGGGGAGGCGAGCAGTACTTC	CAWRRRLGGGEQYF
TRBV30	TRBJ1-1	NA	NA	TGTGCCTGGAGTGTAGGGATCATGAACACTGAAGCTTTCTTT	CAWSVGIMNTEAFF
TRBV3-1	TRBJ2-7	NA	many	TGTGCCAGCAGCCAAGACAACGAGCAGTACTTC	CASSQDNEQYF
TRBV7-2	TRBJ2-1	TRBD2	many	TGTGCCAGCAGCCTAGCGGGGGGCGGTTTCGTAGAGCAGTTCTTC	CASSLAGGGFVEQFF
TRBV12-3/TRBV12-4	TRBJ2-1	NA	many	TGTGCCAGCAGTTTATTCGGGAAAAGCGCCTACAATGAGCAGTTCTTC	CASSLFGKSAYNEQFF